The clone carrying this T cell receptor beta chain turned up a few times. Its target is not known. Generated by immunoSEQ multiplex PCR, the TCRdb table keeps only in-frame clones and is missing some. The table shows about 74,000 clones, with 80% to 90% occurring only once. The germline V and J ends were trimmed by 3 bases and 3 bases, with 8 bases remaining between them. CDR1 and CDR2 (germline): GTSNPN, SVGIG (reference sequence). This CDR3 contains 12 residues. The sample originates from a study of identifying expanded T cells in peripheral blood. No infections or other immune events were documented during collection. Study observations and caveats: Roughly 1.1 clones differed between technical replicates, versus approximately 17 and 20 over time. Clone count variance between two-week samples rose with total template count.

The sequenced material came from blood. This sequence was found in a person aged 18 to 70 in good health. V usage is TRBV30 and J usage is TRBJ1-1; possibly TRBD1 for D (5 bases). This CDR3 reads CAWSAGHTEAFF. DNA for the CDR3: TGTGCCTGGAGCGCGGGGCACACTGAAGCTTTCTTT.